One and the same sample provided the 18 T cell receptor beta chains below, sequenced in a study of cytomegalovirus exposure and HLA in healthy donors. The PCR contained 60 Vbeta and 13 Jbeta primers. Sequencing used immunoSEQ multiplex PCR; TCRdb keeps in-frame clones, though not all of them. The sample records under 200,000 clones, over 70% being singletons. Specimen: PBMCs. Receptors originate from a female donor in good health and CMV-seronegative.

The CDR3 reads CASSLTGGSYEQYF. DNA for the CDR3: TGTGCCAGCAGCCTCACAGGTGGTTCCTACGAGCAGTACTTC. The V gene is TRBV6-6, the J gene TRBJ2-5; perhaps TRBD1 as D (5 bases). TRBJ2-7 matches the DNA end more closely, so the J call is doubtful. Germline V gene sequence: CDR1 MNHNY, CDR2 SVGAGI (reference sequence). The CDR3 has 14 amino acids.

This chain links TRBV5-1 with TRBJ1-5; possibly TRBD1 for D (5 bases). V gave up 4 bases and J gave up 1 base, with 18 bases separating them. The CDR3 is 17 residues long. CDR1 and CDR2 (germline): SGHRS, YFSETQ. The DNA for the CDR3 is TGCGCCAGCAGCCCCGGGACGGGAGGTGGGAGCAATCAGCCCCAGCATTTT. It codes for CASSPGTGGGSNQPQHF. Using reference TRBV5-1 and TRBJ1-5 for the parts outside the CDR3, the full variable domain is KAGVTQTPRYLIKTRGQQVTLSCSPISGHRSVSWYQQTPGQGLQFLFEYFSETQRNKGNFPGRFSGRQFSNSRSEMNVSTLELGDSALYLCASSPGTGGGSNQPQHFGDGTRLSIL.

This rearrangement joins TRBV28 to TRBJ1-1, with D maybe TRBD1 (5 bases). The CDR3 consists of 17 residues. Germline V CDR1 and CDR2: MDHEN, SYDVKM. The V gene lost 3 bases and the J gene lost 1 base, with 18 bases spanning the gap. CDR3: CASSFGVGGGGNTEAFF. The CDR3 DNA is TGTGCCAGCAGTTTCGGCGTTGGGGGGGGAGGGAACACTGAAGCTTTCTTT. The full variable domain, in which reference TRBV28 and TRBJ1-1 provide the parts outside the CDR3, is DVKVTQSSRYLVKRTGEKVFLECVQDMDHENMFWYRQDPGLGLRLIYFSYDVKMKEKGDIPEGYSVSREKKERFSLILESASTNQTSMYLCASSFGVGGGGNTEAFFGQGTRLTVV.

This rearrangement joins TRBV5-8 to TRBJ2-5; TRBD1 might be the D (6 bases). V was clipped by 2 bases and J by 1 base, with 12 bases between them. The CDR3 has 15 residues. CDR1 and CDR2 (germline): SGHTS, YDEGEE. Here the CDR3 reads CASSLEWGLQETQYF. The CDR3 DNA reads TGTGCCAGCAGCTTAGAGTGGGGGCTCCAAGAGACCCAGTACTTC.

The chain is built from TRBV7-9 and TRBJ2-5; 8 bases are a match to TRBD2. This CDR3 is 14 amino acids long. V lost 8 bases and J lost 5; bases outside the gene matches: 10. CDR1 and CDR2 (germline): SEHNR, FQNEAQ (reference sequence). CDR3 protein: CASQGTGGPETQYF. The DNA of the CDR3 is TGTGCCAGCCAAGGGACGGGGGGGCCCGAGACCCAGTACTTC.

The V call is TRBV5-6, the J call TRBJ1-4; possibly TRBD1 for D (5 bases). V was clipped by 4 bases and J by 3 bases, with 16 bases between them. This CDR3 contains 16 residues. Germline lookup yields CDR1 SGHDT and CDR2 YYEEEE. The CDR3 loop is CASSSPGRRANEKLFF. The CDR3 DNA reads TGTGCCAGCAGCAGTCCAGGGAGGAGGGCTAATGAAAAACTGTTTTTT. Using reference TRBV5-6 and TRBJ1-4 for the parts outside the CDR3, the full variable domain is DAGVTQSPTHLIKTRGQQVTLRCSPKSGHDTVSWYQQALGQGPQFIFQYYEEEERQRGNFPDRFSGHQFPNYSSELNVNALLLGDSALYLCASSSPGRRANEKLFFGSGTQLSVL.

The chain recombines TRBV4-2 with TRBJ1-1, with D maybe TRBD1 (6 bases). Germline V gene sequence: CDR1 LGHNA, CDR2 YNFKEQ. The CDR3 has 14 amino acids. The V end was cut by 3 bases, the J end by 1 base, with 9 bases between. CDR3 sequence reads: CASSHLTGNTEAFF. In DNA, the CDR3 is TGTGCCAGCAGCCACTTGACAGGGAACACTGAAGCTTTCTTT.

The CDR3 DNA is TGTGCCAGCAGCAACCCCCGGGACAGAGCCTACGAGCAGTACTTC. Residues: CASSNPRDRAYEQYF. J is TRBJ2-5 and V is TRBV5-6; 7 nucleotides agree with TRBD1. The end of the DNA is better explained by TRBJ2-7, so the J call may be wrong. CDR1 is SGHDT, CDR2 YYEEEE, per germline. The CDR3 has 15 residues.

CDR3 DNA: TGTGCCAGCAGTCCAGAGGGTGGGGGCTGGACTGAAGCTTTCTTT. It specifies CASSPEGGGWTEAFF. The chain joins TRBV27 to TRBJ1-1; perhaps TRBD1 as D (6 bases). This CDR3 region has 15 residues. V was clipped by 5 bases and J by 5 bases, with 18 bases between them. Looked up from germline, CDR1 is MNHEY and CDR2 is SMNVEV (reference sequence).

There are a few counts of this clone. This chain links TRBV7-2 with TRBJ2-2, with 8 bases fitting TRBD1. The germline V gene has CDR1 SGHTA and CDR2 FQGNSA. The CDR3 is 14 residues long. The V segment lost 4 bases and the J segment 3 bases; nucleotides outside the gene matches: 1. The CDR3 DNA reads TGTGCCAGCAGCTGGGGACAGGACACCGGGGAGCTGTTTTTT. Translating gives CASSWGQDTGELFF.

This chain uses TRBV18 with TRBJ2-2; 7 bases fit TRBD1. CDR1 and CDR2 from the germline V gene are KGHSH and LQKENI. Trimming cost V 2 bases and J 4 bases; bases outside gene matches: 1. This CDR3 comprises 14 residues. CDR3 region: CASSPKGATGELFF. The CDR3, as DNA: TGTGCCAGCTCACCAAAGGGGGCCACCGGGGAGCTGTTTTTT.

The table lists this clone with a few counts. The chain links TRBV9 to TRBJ2-7, with 12 bases that match TRBD1. Trimming cost V 3 bases and J 8 bases; bases outside gene matches: 12. Per the germline V gene, CDR1 is SGDLS and CDR2 is YYNGEE. This CDR3 region has 16 residues. The CDR3 is CASSAGTRDRGQKQYF. The CDR3 region has the DNA TGTGCCAGCAGCGCTGGGACCCGGGACAGGGGGCAAAAGCAGTACTTC.

The chain recombines TRBV7-8 with TRBJ2-2, with D possibly matching TRBD1 (7 bases). Between the trimmed V and J ends, which lost 5 bases and 5 bases, there was a span of 12 bases. The germline V gene has CDR1 SGHVS and CDR2 FQNEAQ. This CDR3 has 14 residues. The CDR3 nucleotides are TGTGCCAGCAGCCGACAGGGAGGTACCGGGGAGCTGTTTTTT. Translated: CASSRQGGTGELFF.

Worth noting for this clone: Germline and junction disagree at one end, which may indicate a read error. The gene calls are TRBV7-9 and TRBJ2-7, with 8 bases aligning to TRBD1. Per germline, CDR1 SEHNR and CDR2 FQNEAQ (reference sequence). This CDR3 contains 13 residues. The CDR3 protein is CSSSLGQGYEQYF. CDR3 bases: TGTTCCAGCAGCTTAGGACAGGGCTACGAGCAGTACTTC.

V usage is TRBV5-1 and J usage is TRBJ1-2, with D possibly matching TRBD1 (6 bases). This CDR3 has 15 amino acids. Germline assignment: CDR1 SGHRS and CDR2 YFSETQ. V lost 4 bases, J lost 2 bases, and 15 bases lay in between. CDR3 sequence (DNA): TGCGCCAGCAGCCCGGGGGGGCAGGGGAACTATGGCTACACCTTC. This sequence encodes CASSPGGQGNYGYTF.

The CDR3 coding sequence is TGTGCCAGCAGCCCCCTCTCGGGCGGGGAGCTGTTTTTT. Amino acid sequence: CASSPLSGGELFF. This chain joins TRBV9 and TRBJ2-2, with D unclear. Trimming cost V 4 bases and J 7 bases, with 11 bases left between them. The germline V gene encodes CDR1 SGDLS and CDR2 YYNGEE. The CDR3 is 13 residues long.

J is TRBJ2-7 and V is TRBV28, with 8 bases fitting TRBD1. The CDR3 covers 14 residues. Germline trimming cut 2 bases from V and 1 base from J; bases unmatched to any gene: 1. CDR1 and CDR2 from the germline V gene are MDHEN and SYDVKM. Here the CDR3 DNA reads TGTGCCAGCAGTTTAGGGACAGGATCCTACGAGCAGTACTTC. This codes for CASSLGTGSYEQYF.

This chain joins TRBV6-1 and TRBJ2-7; 7 bases align to TRBD1. This CDR3 region has 13 residues. J gave up 2 bases and V 7 bases, and 5 bases lay outside the gene matches. The V gene's germline CDR1 is MNHNS and CDR2 SASEGT. This chain's CDR3 is CASIWTGAYEQYF. The CDR3 DNA is TGTGCCAGCATATGGACAGGCGCCTACGAGCAGTACTTC.